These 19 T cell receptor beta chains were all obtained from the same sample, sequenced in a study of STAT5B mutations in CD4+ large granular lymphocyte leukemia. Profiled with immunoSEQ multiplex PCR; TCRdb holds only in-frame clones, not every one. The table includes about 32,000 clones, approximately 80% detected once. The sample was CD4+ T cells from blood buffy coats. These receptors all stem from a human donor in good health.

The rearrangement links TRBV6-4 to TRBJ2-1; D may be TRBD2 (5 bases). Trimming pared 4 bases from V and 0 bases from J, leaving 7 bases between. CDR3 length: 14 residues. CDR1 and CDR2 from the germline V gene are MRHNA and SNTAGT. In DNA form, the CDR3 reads TGTGCCAGCAGTGCAAGCGGCTCCTACAATGAGCAGTTCTTC. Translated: CASSASGSYNEQFF.

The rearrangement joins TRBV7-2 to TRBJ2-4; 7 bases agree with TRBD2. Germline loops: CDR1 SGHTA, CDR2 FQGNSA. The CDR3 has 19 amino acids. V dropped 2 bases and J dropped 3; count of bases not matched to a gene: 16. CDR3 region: CASSLRRWGGREGKNIQYF. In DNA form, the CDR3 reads TGTGCCAGCAGCTTAAGGCGTTGGGGAGGGCGAGAGGGCAAAAACATTCAGTACTTC.

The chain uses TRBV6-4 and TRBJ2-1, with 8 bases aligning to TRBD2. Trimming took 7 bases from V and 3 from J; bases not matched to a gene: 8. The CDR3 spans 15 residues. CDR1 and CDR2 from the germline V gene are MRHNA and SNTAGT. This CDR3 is CASIKREGGYNEQFF. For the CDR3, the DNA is TGTGCCAGCATCAAACGGGAGGGCGGCTACAATGAGCAGTTCTTC.

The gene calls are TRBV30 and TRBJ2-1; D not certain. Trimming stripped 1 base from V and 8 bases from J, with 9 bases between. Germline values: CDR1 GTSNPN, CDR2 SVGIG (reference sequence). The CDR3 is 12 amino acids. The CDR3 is CAWSGLGYEQFF. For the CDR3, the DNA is TGTGCCTGGAGTGGTCTCGGCTATGAGCAGTTCTTC.

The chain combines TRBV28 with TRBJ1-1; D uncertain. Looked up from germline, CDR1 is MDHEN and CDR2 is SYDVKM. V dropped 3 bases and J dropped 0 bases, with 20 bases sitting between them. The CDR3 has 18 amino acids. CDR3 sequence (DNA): TGTGCCAGCAGTTTCAATTTTCACAAGGGTGGGATGAACACTGAAGCTTTCTTT. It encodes CASSFNFHKGGMNTEAFF. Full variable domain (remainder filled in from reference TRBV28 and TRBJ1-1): DVKVTQSSRYLVKRTGEKVFLECVQDMDHENMFWYRQDPGLGLRLIYFSYDVKMKEKGDIPEGYSVSREKKERFSLILESASTNQTSMYLCASSFNFHKGGMNTEAFFGQGTRLTVV.

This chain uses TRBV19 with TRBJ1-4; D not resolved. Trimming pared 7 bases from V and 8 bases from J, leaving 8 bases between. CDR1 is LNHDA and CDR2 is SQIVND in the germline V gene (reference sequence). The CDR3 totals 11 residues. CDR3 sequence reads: CASNLGEKLFF. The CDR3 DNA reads TGTGCCAGTAATTTGGGGGAAAAACTGTTTTTT.

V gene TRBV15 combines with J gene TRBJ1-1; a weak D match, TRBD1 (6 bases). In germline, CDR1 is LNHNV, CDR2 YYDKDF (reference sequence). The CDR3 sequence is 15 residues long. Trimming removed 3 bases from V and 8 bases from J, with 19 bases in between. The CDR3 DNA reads TGTGCCACCAGCAGCAGAATTCCCCTACAGGGCGAAGCTTTCTTT. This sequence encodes CATSSRIPLQGEAFF.

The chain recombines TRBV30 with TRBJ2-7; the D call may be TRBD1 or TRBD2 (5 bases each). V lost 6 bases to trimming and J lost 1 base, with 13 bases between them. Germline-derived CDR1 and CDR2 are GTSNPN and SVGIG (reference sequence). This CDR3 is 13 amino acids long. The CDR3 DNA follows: TGTGCCTGTTCTAGAGGGGAGTCCTACGAGCAGTACTTC. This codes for CACSRGESYEQYF.

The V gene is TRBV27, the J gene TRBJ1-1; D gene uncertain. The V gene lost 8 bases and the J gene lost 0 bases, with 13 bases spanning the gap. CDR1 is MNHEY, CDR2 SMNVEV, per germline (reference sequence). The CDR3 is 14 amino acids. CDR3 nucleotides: TGTGCCAGCTATGGGTTAAGAATGAACACTGAAGCTTTCTTT. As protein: CASYGLRMNTEAFF.

This CDR3 is CASSSQGTSYEQYF. As DNA, the CDR3 is TGTGCCAGCAGCTCTCAGGGTACCTCCTACGAGCAGTACTTC. V and J are TRBV7-2 and TRBJ2-7; TRBD1 is a possible D gene (5 bases). The CDR3 totals 14 residues. Germline-derived CDR1 and CDR2 are SGHTA and FQGNSA. V was trimmed by 4 bases and J by 0 bases, leaving 10 bases between them.

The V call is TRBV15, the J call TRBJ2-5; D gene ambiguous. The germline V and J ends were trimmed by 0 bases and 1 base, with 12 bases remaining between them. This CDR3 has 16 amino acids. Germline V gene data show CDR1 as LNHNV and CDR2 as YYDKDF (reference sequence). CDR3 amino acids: CATSRDQVLFQETQYF. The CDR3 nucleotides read TGTGCCACCAGCAGAGATCAGGTTTTATTCCAAGAGACCCAGTACTTC.

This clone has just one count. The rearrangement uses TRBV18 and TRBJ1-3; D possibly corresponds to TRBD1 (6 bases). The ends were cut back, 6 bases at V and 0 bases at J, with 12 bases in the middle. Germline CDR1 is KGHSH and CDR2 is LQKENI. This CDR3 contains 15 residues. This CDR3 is CASSWDTSSGNTIYF. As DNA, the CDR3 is TGTGCCAGCTCTTGGGACACGTCCTCTGGAAACACCATATATTTT.

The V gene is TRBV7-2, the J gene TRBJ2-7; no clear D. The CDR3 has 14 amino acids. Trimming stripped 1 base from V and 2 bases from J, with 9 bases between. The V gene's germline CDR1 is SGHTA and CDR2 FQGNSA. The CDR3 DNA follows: TGTGCCAGCAGCTTAGTAGGGCAGGCCTACGAGCAGTACTTC. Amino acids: CASSLVGQAYEQYF. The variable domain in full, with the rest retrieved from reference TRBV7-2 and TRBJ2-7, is GAGVSQSPSNKVTEKGKDVELRCDPISGHTALYWYRQSLGQGLEFLIYFQGNSAPDKSGLPSDRFSAERTGGSVSTLTIQRTQQEDSAVYLCASSLVGQAYEQYFGPGTRLTVT.

This CDR3 is CASSRDRSSYEQYF. CDR3 coding DNA: TGTGCCAGCAGCCGGGACAGGTCCTCCTACGAGCAGTACTTC. The chain couples TRBV6-6 to TRBJ2-7; 8 bases line up with TRBD1. The V and J ends lost 6 bases and 0 bases, in that order; junction bases with no gene match: 4. The CDR3 extends over 14 amino acids. CDR1 and CDR2 (germline): MNHNY, SVGAGI (reference sequence).

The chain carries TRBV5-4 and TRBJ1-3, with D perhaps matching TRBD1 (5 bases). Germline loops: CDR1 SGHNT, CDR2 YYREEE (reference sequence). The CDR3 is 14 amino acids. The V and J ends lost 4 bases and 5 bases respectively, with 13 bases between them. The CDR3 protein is CASSRHTGRNTIYF. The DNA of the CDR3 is TGTGCCAGCAGCCGGCATACAGGCAGAAACACCATATATTTT.

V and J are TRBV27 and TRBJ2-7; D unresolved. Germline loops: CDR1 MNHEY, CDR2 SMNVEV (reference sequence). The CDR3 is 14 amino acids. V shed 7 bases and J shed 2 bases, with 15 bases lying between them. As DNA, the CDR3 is TGTGCCAGCACCCACCGTGAAGGAGCCTACGAGCAGTACTTC. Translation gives CASTHREGAYEQYF.

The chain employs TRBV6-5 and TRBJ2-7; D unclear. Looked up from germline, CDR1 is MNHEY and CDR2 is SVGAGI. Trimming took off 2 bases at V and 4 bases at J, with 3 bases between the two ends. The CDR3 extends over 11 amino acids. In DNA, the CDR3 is TGTGCCAGCAGTTACGCATACGAGCAGTACTTC. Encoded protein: CASSYAYEQYF.

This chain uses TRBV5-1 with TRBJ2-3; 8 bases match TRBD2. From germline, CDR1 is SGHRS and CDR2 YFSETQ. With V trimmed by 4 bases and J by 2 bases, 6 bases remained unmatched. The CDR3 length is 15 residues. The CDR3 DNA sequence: TGCGCCAGCAGCCGAGGTAGCGGGAACACAGATACGCAGTATTTT. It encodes CASSRGSGNTDTQYF.

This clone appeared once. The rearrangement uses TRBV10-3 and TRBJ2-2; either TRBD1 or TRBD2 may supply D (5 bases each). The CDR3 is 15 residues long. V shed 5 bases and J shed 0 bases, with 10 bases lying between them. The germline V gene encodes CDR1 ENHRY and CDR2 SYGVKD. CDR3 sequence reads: CAISRDGANTGELFF. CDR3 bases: TGTGCCATCAGTAGGGACGGAGCGAACACCGGGGAGCTGTTTTTT.